The 18 T cell receptor beta chains below all came from one sample that was sequenced in a study of cytomegalovirus exposure and HLA in healthy donors. PCR employed 60 Vbeta and 13 Jbeta primers. Only in-frame clones appear in the TCRdb table, and some are missing; sequencing was by immunoSEQ multiplex PCR. The sample consists of approximately 150,000 clones, 60% to 80% of them appearing once. The sample taken for sequencing was PBMCs. Source of these receptors: a man aged 18 to 30 in good health and CMV-seropositive.

The genes are TRBV9 and TRBJ1-4; the D gene is possibly TRBD1 (6 bases). CDR3 length equals 15 residues. Germline assignment: CDR1 SGDLS and CDR2 YYNGEE. Trimming removed 3 bases from V and 5 bases from J, with 14 bases in between. This chain's CDR3 is CASSGRGQRNEKLFF. The DNA for the CDR3 is TGTGCCAGCAGCGGTCGCGGACAGAGAAATGAAAAACTGTTTTTT.

DNA of the CDR3: TGTGCCAGCAGCTTAGTACAGGAGAACACTGAAGCTTTCTTT. It translates to CASSLVQENTEAFF. The chain is built from TRBV13 and TRBJ1-1, with D perhaps TRBD1 (5 bases). In germline, CDR1 is PRHDT, CDR2 FYEKMQ (reference sequence). The CDR3 has 14 amino acids. V was cut by 1 base and J by 1 base, with 7 bases left in between.

This rearrangement joins TRBV5-4 to TRBJ1-2; TRBD1 aligns across 10 bases. The CDR3 contains 14 residues. Per the germline V gene, CDR1 is SGHNT and CDR2 is YYREEE (reference sequence). The junction had 9 bases not matched to a gene; V was cut back by 9 bases and J by 4 bases. The CDR3 DNA reads TGTGCCACGAGGGGACAGGGGCTTAGCTATGGCTACACCTTC. Amino acids: CATRGQGLSYGYTF.

The chain carries TRBV27 and TRBJ2-7; TRBD1 matches 10 bases. CDR1 is MNHEY and CDR2 is SMNVEV in the germline V gene (reference sequence). V lost 4 bases, J lost 6 bases, and 0 bases stayed unmatched. The CDR3 is made up of 12 amino acids. CDR3: CASSWTGGEQYF. In nucleotides, the CDR3 is TGTGCCAGCAGTTGGACAGGGGGCGAGCAGTACTTC.

This clone was seen only a few times. This rearrangement joins TRBV5-1 to TRBJ2-5; TRBD1 aligns across 7 bases. The closer fit of TRBJ2-7 to the DNA end suggests the J call may be wrong. The CDR3 covers 14 residues. Germline lookup yields CDR1 SGHRS and CDR2 YFSETQ. The CDR3, as DNA: TGCGCCAGCAGCTTGACGGACAGGCCGTACGAGCAGTACTTC. It yields the protein CASSLTDRPYEQYF.

J is TRBJ1-2 and V is TRBV7-8; 9 nucleotides align to TRBD1. The CDR3 is 15 residues long. The germline V gene has CDR1 SGHVS and CDR2 FQNEAQ. V lost 1 base and J lost 7; bases outside the gene matches: 7. This CDR3 is CASSLVGTGYGGYTF. In DNA form, the CDR3 reads TGTGCCAGCAGCTTAGTTGGGACAGGGTATGGTGGCTACACCTTC.

V and J are TRBV27 and TRBJ2-5; no clear D gene. This CDR3 is 14 amino acids long. Deletions cut 0 bases from V and 1 base from J, with 6 bases between. From germline, CDR1 is MNHEY and CDR2 SMNVEV (reference sequence). This CDR3 reads CASSLSGFQETQYF. The CDR3 DNA follows: TGTGCCAGCAGTTTATCCGGGTTCCAAGAGACCCAGTACTTC.

The CDR3 bases are TGTGCCAGCAGCGACACAGGGACGCCCGGAAACACCATATATTTT. Protein product: CASSDTGTPGNTIYF. This rearrangement joins TRBV9 to TRBJ1-3; D possibly corresponds to TRBD1 (6 bases). V gave up 3 bases and J gave up 4 bases, with 14 bases separating them. Germline lookup yields CDR1 SGDLS and CDR2 YYNGEE. CDR3 length: 15 amino acids.

This chain links TRBV9 with TRBJ2-1; TRBD2 is a possible D gene (5 bases). The V and J ends lost 3 bases and 8 bases respectively, with 15 bases between them. Looked up from germline, CDR1 is SGDLS and CDR2 is YYNGEE. This CDR3 contains 14 residues. The CDR3 here is CASSARAGIHEQFF. The DNA for the CDR3 is TGTGCCAGCAGCGCGAGGGCAGGTATCCATGAGCAGTTCTTC. Based on the CDR3 plus reference TRBV9 and TRBJ2-1, the full variable domain is DSGVTQTPKHLITATGQRVTLRCSPRSGDLSVYWYQQSLDQGLQFLIQYYNGEERAKGNILERFSAQQFPDLHSELNLSSLELGDSALYFCASSARAGIHEQFFGPGTRLTVL.

The chain couples TRBV19 to TRBJ1-2, with D hard to call. The CDR3 extends over 13 amino acids. Germline assignment: CDR1 LNHDA and CDR2 SQIVND (reference sequence). Trimming shortened V by 4 bases and J by 4 bases, and 10 bases separated the two germline ends. The CDR3 spells CASSNQVSYGYTF. The CDR3, as DNA: TGTGCCAGTAGTAATCAGGTTTCCTATGGCTACACCTTC.

Concerning this clone itself: This sample includes further DNA sequences coding for the same CDR3. The gene calls are TRBV4-2 and TRBJ1-6, with D possibly matching TRBD1 (5 bases). This CDR3 comprises 15 residues. V was clipped by 5 bases and J by 6 bases, with 14 bases between them. The germline CDR1 and CDR2 sequences are LGHNA and YNFKEQ. The CDR3: CASSSPTVINSPLHF. The CDR3 DNA reads TGTGCCAGCAGCTCTCCGACAGTAATTAATTCACCCCTCCACTTT.

The J gene is TRBJ1-2, the V gene TRBV5-6, with a weak D call TRBD1 (5 bases). V lost 0 bases, J lost 7 bases, and 13 bases lay in between. The germline gives CDR1 SGHDT, CDR2 YYEEEE. The length of the CDR3 is 14 residues. The CDR3 is CASSLVRADFGYTF. CDR3 sequence (DNA): TGTGCCAGCAGCTTGGTCAGGGCGGATTTTGGCTACACCTTC.

The chain couples TRBV7-2 to TRBJ1-1, with D maybe TRBD1 (6 bases). This CDR3 has 13 residues. Germline loops: CDR1 SGHTA, CDR2 FQGNSA. V was clipped by 3 bases and J by 4 bases, with 9 bases between them. This CDR3 is CASSFDRTTEAFF. The CDR3 DNA sequence: TGTGCCAGCAGCTTCGACAGGACCACTGAAGCTTTCTTT.

About this clone: At the DNA level, this CDR3 is encoded by other sequences in the same sample as well. The chain joins TRBV6-5 to TRBJ1-3; D gene uncertain. The germline gives CDR1 MNHEY, CDR2 SVGAGI. Trimming removed 0 bases at V and 2 bases at J, with 11 bases between. The length of the CDR3 is 16 residues. The CDR3 coding sequence is TGTGCCAGCAGTTACTCGATCGTGGGCCCTGGAAACACCATATATTTT. Amino acid sequence: CASSYSIVGPGNTIYF.

This clone has just one count. The chain uses TRBV19 and TRBJ1-5; D is perhaps TRBD1 (5 bases). The V gene lost 4 bases and the J gene lost 5 bases, with 15 bases spanning the gap. This CDR3 spans 15 amino acids. Germline V CDR1 and CDR2: LNHDA, SQIVND (reference sequence). In nucleotides, the CDR3 is TGTGCCAGTAGTACAACTGGACAAGTAGATCAGCCCCAGCATTTT. Amino acids: CASSTTGQVDQPQHF.

This clone was seen once. The chain has TRBV11-3 and TRBJ2-5, with no clear D. Matching the DNA end better, TRBJ2-7 makes the J call doubtful. This CDR3 spans 12 amino acids. Germline-derived CDR1 and CDR2 are SGHNT and YENEEA. In nucleotides, the CDR3 is TGTGCCAGCAGCTCCCTTCCCAACGAGCAGTACTTC. As protein: CASSSLPNEQYF.

J is TRBJ2-7 and V is TRBV11-2; TRBD2 agrees at 10 bases. The CDR3 runs to 17 residues. V dropped 1 base and J dropped 12; count of bases not matched to a gene: 18. CDR1 SGHAT and CDR2 FQNNGV come from the germline V gene. The CDR3 nucleotides read TGTGCCAGCAGCTTAGTAAGCCTAGCGGGAGCCCCTACTGCCATGTACTTC. Protein: CASSLVSLAGAPTAMYF.

The chain employs TRBV7-9 and TRBJ2-3; TRBD2 matches 10 bases. The CDR3 sequence is 14 residues long. Germline loops: CDR1 SEHNR, CDR2 FQNEAQ (reference sequence). The J segment lost 4 bases and the V segment lost 6 bases, leaving 4 bases of the junction unmatched. The CDR3 loop is CASRTSGISDTQYF. The DNA for the CDR3 is TGTGCCAGCAGAACTAGCGGGATATCAGATACGCAGTATTTT.